These 15 T cell receptor beta chains share one sample of origin, sequenced in a study of control samples from healthy donors and cancer patients. Some clones are missing from TCRdb's copy, which holds only in-frame ones; the method was immunoSEQ multiplex PCR. The sample carries about 130,000 clones, 87% recorded once. The sequenced sample was blood. The source is a man younger than 35 in good health.

The V call is TRBV5-5, the J call TRBJ2-2, with D perhaps matching TRBD1 (6 bases). CDR3 size: 17 residues. Trimming took 4 bases from V and 5 from J, leaving 21 bases between them. Germline lookup yields CDR1 SGHKS and CDR2 YYEKEE (reference sequence). CDR3 sequence: CASSTERGTGRTGELFF. CDR3 nucleotide sequence: TGTGCCAGCAGCACCGAAAGGGGTACAGGGAGAACCGGGGAGCTGTTTTTT.

On this clone itself: A read error may produce the germline difference seen at one junction end. The chain recombines TRBV6-1 with TRBJ1-1; TRBD1 agrees at 8 bases. This CDR3 has 14 amino acids. CDR1 MNHNS and CDR2 SASEGT come from the germline V gene. Here the CDR3 reads CASGDRGRVTEAFF. The CDR3 nucleotides are TGTGCCAGCGGTGACAGGGGCCGAGTCACTGAAGCTTTCTTT.

V and J are TRBV18 and TRBJ1-2; no firm D call. CDR3 length: 11 amino acids. The V gene lost 2 bases and the J gene lost 7 bases, with 5 bases spanning the gap. The germline V gene encodes CDR1 KGHSH and CDR2 LQKENI. Here the CDR3 reads CASSPEVGYTF. CDR3 DNA sequence: TGTGCCAGCTCACCAGAGGTTGGCTACACCTTC.

The chain combines TRBV7-9 with TRBJ2-1, with 10 bases that match TRBD2. The CDR3 length is 15 residues. Per the germline V gene, CDR1 is SEHNR and CDR2 is FQNEAQ (reference sequence). Trimming cost V 6 bases and J 3 bases; bases outside gene matches: 5. The CDR3 DNA is TGTGCCAGCAGATCCGGACTAGCGGACTACAATGAGCAGTTCTTC. Translating gives CASRSGLADYNEQFF.

The V call is TRBV18, the J call TRBJ1-2; TRBD1 might be the D (6 bases). This CDR3 is 14 amino acids long. Germline CDR1 and CDR2: KGHSH and LQKENI. V was pared by 5 bases and J by 6 bases, with 16 bases between. The chain's CDR3 is CASSKETGSDGYTF. CDR3 DNA sequence: TGTGCCAGCTCAAAGGAAACAGGGTCCGATGGCTACACCTTC.

As DNA, the CDR3 is TGTGCCAGTTCTCTGGAGGGGCTGCTGCAAGAGACCCAGTACTTC. This translates into CASSLEGLLQETQYF. The chain carries TRBV19 and TRBJ2-5; a possible D gene is TRBD2 (6 bases). CDR1 is LNHDA and CDR2 is SQIVND in the germline V gene (reference sequence). The V and J ends lost 8 bases and 2 bases respectively, with 18 bases between them. The CDR3 is made up of 15 amino acids.

The table lists this clone with a count of one. V and J are TRBV5-1 and TRBJ2-1; 12 nucleotides match TRBD2. Trimming cost V 4 bases and J 3 bases; bases outside gene matches: 5. This CDR3 has 16 residues. The germline V gene has CDR1 SGHRS and CDR2 YFSETQ. Here the CDR3 reads CASSNTSGRNYNEQFF. The CDR3 DNA reads TGCGCCAGCAGCAATACTAGCGGGAGGAACTACAATGAGCAGTTCTTC.

This clone was counted a single time. The gene calls are TRBV7-6 and TRBJ2-2; D not certain. CDR1 is SGHVS and CDR2 is FNYEAQ in the germline V gene. Trimming removed 7 bases from V and 0 bases from J, with 6 bases in between. CDR3 length: 13 residues. The CDR3 region is CASKSPNTGELFF. Here the CDR3 DNA reads TGTGCCAGCAAGTCCCCGAACACCGGGGAGCTGTTTTTT.

J is TRBJ2-2 and V is TRBV24-1; D is uncertain. Germline CDR1 and CDR2: KGHDR and SFDVKD. Trimming removed 5 bases at V and 2 bases at J, with 14 bases between. The CDR3 runs 16 residues. The chain's CDR3 is CATSALGQLNTGELFF. Here the CDR3 DNA reads TGTGCCACCAGTGCCCTTGGCCAGCTCAACACCGGGGAGCTGTTTTTT.

The chain has TRBV9 and TRBJ2-1; D remains ambiguous. The CDR3 has 12 amino acids. V shed 8 bases and J shed 1 base, with 7 bases lying between them. Germline-derived CDR1 and CDR2 are SGDLS and YYNGEE. The CDR3 reads CASETSYNEQFF. The CDR3 nucleotides are TGTGCCAGTGAAACGTCCTACAATGAGCAGTTCTTC.

The chain uses TRBV6-5 and TRBJ2-7; D is ambiguous. Germline-derived CDR1 and CDR2 are MNHEY and SVGAGI. This CDR3 is 11 amino acids long. The V end lost 6 bases, the J end lost 4 bases, and 7 bases lay between the germline ends. CDR3 sequence: CASRNAYEQYF. The DNA of the CDR3 is TGTGCCAGCAGAAATGCTTACGAGCAGTACTTC.

This clone has ten or more counts. The chain couples TRBV19 to TRBJ2-7, with 8 bases that match TRBD2. The CDR3 length is 17 residues. Losses at the gene ends were 7 bases for V and 0 bases for J; bases not matched to a gene: 14. Germline V gene sequence: CDR1 LNHDA, CDR2 SQIVND (reference sequence). The CDR3 region is CASKPGLGDGHSYEQYF. For the CDR3, the DNA is TGTGCCAGTAAGCCGGGACTAGGCGATGGACACTCCTACGAGCAGTACTTC.

The CDR3 DNA follows: TGCGCCAGCAGCCAAGATGACAGGGGGCACTATGGCTACACCTTC. The encoded protein is CASSQDDRGHYGYTF. This chain connects TRBV4-1 to TRBJ1-2; 10 nucleotides agree with TRBD1. The CDR3 is 15 residues long. The germline V gene has CDR1 MGHRA and CDR2 YSYEKL. Germline trimming cut 0 bases from V and 3 bases from J; bases unmatched to any gene: 1.

This rearrangement joins TRBV28 to TRBJ1-2; 8 nucleotides line up with TRBD1. The J segment lost 4 bases and the V segment lost 5 bases, leaving 9 bases of the junction unmatched. The CDR3 consists of 15 residues. Germline-derived CDR1 and CDR2 are MDHEN and SYDVKM. DNA of the CDR3: TGTGCCAGCAGTCCTAAGACAGGGGCGGGCTATGGCTACACCTTC. Protein sequence: CASSPKTGAGYGYTF.

DNA of the CDR3: TGTGCCAGCAGCGTAGATGGCTACTCTGGAAACACCATATATTTT. This codes for CASSVDGYSGNTIYF. The V call is TRBV9, the J call TRBJ1-3; no reliable D call. The CDR3 contains 15 residues. Trimming left V 0 bases short and J 0 bases short, with 7 bases between. From germline, CDR1 is SGDLS and CDR2 YYNGEE.